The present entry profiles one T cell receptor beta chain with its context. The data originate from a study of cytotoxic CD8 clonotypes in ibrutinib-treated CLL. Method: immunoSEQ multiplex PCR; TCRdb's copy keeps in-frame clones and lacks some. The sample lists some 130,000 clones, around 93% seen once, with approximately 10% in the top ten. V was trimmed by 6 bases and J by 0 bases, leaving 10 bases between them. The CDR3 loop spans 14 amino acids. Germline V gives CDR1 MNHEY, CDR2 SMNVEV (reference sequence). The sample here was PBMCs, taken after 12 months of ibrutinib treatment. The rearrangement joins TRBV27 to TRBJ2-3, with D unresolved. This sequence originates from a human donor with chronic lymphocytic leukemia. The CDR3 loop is CASRLLTSTDTQYF. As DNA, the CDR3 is TGTGCCAGCAGATTGTTGACTAGCACAGATACGCAGTATTTT.